Given below is one T cell receptor beta chain in context. The antigen is unknown. Libraries were prepared by immunoSEQ multiplex PCR; TCRdb keeps only in-frame clonotypes and omits some of them. The repertoire includes 150,000 or so clones, approximately 90% of them detected once, and approximately 1.4% sits in the top ten. V trimming: 6 bases; J trimming: 2 bases; junction bases outside the gene matches: 4. The V gene's germline CDR1 is MDHEN and CDR2 SYDVKM. The CDR3 has 14 amino acids. The data originate from a study of T cell responses to AZD1222 COVID-19 vaccine. Notes on the study in general: Among AZD1222 vaccinees, only six or seven were seropositive at baseline.

Specimen: peripheral blood, collected 28 days after the second AZD1222 dose. The rearrangement uses TRBV28 and TRBJ2-7, with 10 bases fitting TRBD1. The receptor was derived from an adult who received the AZD1222 COVID-19 vaccine. CDR3 DNA: TGTGCCAGCAGGCCCGGGACAGGGGCCTACGAGCAGTACTTC. Protein product: CASRPGTGAYEQYF.